This T cell receptor (beta chain) was sequenced in a study of cytotoxic CD8 clonotypes in ibrutinib-treated CLL. About the research overall: Productive templates per sample averaged 255,043; productive rearrangements, 94,082. Study-level results: Stable or contracted on treatment, public clonotypes were also uncommon.

The germline CDR1 and CDR2 sequences are SGHTA and FQGNSA. Losses at the gene ends were 2 bases for V and 2 bases for J; bases not matched to a gene: 3. The CDR3 has 14 amino acids. On this clone itself: Its matching antigen is unknown.

Profiled with immunoSEQ multiplex PCR; TCRdb holds only in-frame clones, not every one. There are approximately 200,000 clones in the sample; over 55% occur only once, and 13% lies in the top ten. J is TRBJ2-7 and V is TRBV7-2; the match to TRBD1 covers 7 bases. The material was PBMCs, obtained after 24 months of ibrutinib treatment. The clonotype was recovered from a human donor with chronic lymphocytic leukemia. For the CDR3, the DNA is TGTGCCAGCAGCTTACGGGACAGCACCTACGAGCAGTACTTC. Translating it yields CASSLRDSTYEQYF.